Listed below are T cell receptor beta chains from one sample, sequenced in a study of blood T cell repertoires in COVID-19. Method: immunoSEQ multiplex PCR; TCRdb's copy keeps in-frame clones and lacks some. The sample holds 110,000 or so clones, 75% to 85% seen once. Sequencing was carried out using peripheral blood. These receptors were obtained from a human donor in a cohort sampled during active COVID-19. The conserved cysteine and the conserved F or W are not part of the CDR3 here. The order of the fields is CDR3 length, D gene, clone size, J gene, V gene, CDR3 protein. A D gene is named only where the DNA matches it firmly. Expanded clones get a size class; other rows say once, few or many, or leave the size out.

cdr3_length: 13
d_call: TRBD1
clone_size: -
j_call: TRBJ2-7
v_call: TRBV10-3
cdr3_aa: AIREDRGREYEQY

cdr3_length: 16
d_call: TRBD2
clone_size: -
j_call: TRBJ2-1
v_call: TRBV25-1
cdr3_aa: ASREGTSGRSPYNEQF

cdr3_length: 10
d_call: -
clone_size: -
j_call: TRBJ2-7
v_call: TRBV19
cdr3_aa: ASSIAGNEQY

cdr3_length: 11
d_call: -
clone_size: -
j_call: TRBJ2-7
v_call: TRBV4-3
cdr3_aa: ASSQVGGYEQY

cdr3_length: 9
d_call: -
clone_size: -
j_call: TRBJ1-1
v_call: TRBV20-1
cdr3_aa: SAGPGSEAF

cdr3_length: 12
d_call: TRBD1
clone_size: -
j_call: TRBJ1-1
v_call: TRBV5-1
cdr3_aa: ASSRDRGSTEAF

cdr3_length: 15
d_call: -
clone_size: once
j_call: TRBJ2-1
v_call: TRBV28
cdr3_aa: ASSLRAAGRVYNEQF

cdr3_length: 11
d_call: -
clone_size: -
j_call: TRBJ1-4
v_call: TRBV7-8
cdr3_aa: ASTGEGNEKLF

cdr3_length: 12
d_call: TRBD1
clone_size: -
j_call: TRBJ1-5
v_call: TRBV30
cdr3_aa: AWSEKTGGQPQH

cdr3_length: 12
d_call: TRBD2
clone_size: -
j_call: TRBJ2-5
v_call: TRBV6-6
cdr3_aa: ASDLAGGRETQY

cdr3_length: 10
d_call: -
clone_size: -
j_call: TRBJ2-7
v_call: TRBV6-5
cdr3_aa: ASRKGGYEQY

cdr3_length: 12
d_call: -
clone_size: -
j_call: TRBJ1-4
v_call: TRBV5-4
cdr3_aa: ASSLGDRNEKLF

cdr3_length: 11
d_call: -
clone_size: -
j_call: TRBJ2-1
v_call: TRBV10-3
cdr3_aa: AIRTVGGNEQF

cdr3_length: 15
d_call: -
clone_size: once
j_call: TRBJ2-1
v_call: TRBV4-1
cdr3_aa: ASSQDKSRGYYNEQF

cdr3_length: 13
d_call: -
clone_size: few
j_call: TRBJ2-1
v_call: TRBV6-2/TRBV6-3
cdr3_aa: ASSTTKSSYNEQF

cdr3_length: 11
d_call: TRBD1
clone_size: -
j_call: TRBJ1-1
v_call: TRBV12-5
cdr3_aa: ASRQGLNTEAF

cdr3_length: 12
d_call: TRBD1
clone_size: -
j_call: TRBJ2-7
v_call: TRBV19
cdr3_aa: ASSFAGGTYEQY

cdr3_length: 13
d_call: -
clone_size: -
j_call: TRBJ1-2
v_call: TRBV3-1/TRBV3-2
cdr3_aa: ASSQDLGGRYGYT

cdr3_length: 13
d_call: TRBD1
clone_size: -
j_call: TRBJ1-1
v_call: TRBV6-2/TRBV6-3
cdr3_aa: ASSISSTGYTEAF

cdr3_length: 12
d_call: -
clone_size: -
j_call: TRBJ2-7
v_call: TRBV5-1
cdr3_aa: ASSSPGQHYEQY

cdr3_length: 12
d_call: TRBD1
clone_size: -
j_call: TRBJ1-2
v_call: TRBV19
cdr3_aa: ASSLRDRGYGYT

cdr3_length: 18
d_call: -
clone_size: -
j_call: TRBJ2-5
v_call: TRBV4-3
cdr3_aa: ASSQDRGLPKIEAQETQY

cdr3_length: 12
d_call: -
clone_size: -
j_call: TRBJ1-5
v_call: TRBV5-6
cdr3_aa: ASSLDGRRQPQH

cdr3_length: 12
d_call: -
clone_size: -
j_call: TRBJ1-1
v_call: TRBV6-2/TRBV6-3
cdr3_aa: ASSFDGRRPEAF

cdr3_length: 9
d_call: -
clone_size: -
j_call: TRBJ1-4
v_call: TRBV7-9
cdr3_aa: ASSLESKLF

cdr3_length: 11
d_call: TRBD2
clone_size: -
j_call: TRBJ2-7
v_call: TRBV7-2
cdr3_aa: ASSFAGGSEQY

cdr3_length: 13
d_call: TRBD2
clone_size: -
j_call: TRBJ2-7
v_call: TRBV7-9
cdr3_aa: ASSLGLAGEREQY

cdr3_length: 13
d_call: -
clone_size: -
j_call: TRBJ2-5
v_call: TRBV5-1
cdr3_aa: ASSLLVGRQETQY

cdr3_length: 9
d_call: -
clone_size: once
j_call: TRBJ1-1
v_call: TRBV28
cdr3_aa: ASRDTGLAF

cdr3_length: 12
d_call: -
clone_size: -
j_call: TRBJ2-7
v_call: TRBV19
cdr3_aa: ASSITGDSYEQY

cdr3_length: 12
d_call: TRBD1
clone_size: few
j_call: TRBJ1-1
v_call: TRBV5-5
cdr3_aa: ASSQKGQGSTAF

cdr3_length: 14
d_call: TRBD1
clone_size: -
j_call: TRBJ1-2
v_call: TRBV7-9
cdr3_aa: ASSLAGTGLRYGYT

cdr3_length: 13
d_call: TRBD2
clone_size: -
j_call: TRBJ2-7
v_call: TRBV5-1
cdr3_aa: ASSLTSGSYYEQY

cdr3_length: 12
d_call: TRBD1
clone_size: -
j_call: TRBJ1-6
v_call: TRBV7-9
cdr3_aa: ASRATGGNSPLH